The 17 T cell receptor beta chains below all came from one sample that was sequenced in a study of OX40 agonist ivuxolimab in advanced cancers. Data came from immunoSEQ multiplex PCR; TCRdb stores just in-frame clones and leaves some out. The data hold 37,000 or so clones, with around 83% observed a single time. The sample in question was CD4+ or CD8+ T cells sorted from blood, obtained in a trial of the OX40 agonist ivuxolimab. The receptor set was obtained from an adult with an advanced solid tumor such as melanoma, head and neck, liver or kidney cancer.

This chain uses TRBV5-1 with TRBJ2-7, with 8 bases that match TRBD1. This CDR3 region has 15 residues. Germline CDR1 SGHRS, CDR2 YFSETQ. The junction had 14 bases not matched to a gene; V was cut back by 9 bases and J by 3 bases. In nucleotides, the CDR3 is TGCGCCACCGAACTGTCTGGACAGGGACGCTACGAGCAGTACTTC. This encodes CATELSGQGRYEQYF.

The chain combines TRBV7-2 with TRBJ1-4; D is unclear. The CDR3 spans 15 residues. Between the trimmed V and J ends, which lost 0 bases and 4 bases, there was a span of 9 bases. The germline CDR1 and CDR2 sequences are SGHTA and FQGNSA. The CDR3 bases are TGTGCCAGCAGCTTAGCGCGGACGCTTAATGAAAAACTGTTTTTT. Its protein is CASSLARTLNEKLFF.

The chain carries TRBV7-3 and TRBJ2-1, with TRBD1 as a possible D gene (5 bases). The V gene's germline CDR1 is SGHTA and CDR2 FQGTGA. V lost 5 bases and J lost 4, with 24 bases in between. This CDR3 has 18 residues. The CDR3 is CASSRQIRVEGEYNEQFF. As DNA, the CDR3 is TGTGCCAGCAGCCGGCAAATAAGGGTGGAAGGGGAATACAATGAGCAGTTCTTC.

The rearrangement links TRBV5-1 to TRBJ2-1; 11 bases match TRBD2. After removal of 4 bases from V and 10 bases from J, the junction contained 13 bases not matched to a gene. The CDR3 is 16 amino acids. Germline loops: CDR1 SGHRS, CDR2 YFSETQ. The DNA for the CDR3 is TGCGCCAGCAGCGTAACCGGGACTAGCGGCCACGGAGAGCAGTTCTTC. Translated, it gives CASSVTGTSGHGEQFF.

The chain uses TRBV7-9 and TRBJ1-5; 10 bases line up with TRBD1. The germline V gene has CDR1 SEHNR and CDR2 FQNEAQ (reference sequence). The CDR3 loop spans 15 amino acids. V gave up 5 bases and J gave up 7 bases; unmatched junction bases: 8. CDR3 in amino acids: CASSQTGGAEQPQHF. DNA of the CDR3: TGTGCCAGCAGCCAGACAGGGGGCGCGGAGCAGCCCCAGCATTTT.

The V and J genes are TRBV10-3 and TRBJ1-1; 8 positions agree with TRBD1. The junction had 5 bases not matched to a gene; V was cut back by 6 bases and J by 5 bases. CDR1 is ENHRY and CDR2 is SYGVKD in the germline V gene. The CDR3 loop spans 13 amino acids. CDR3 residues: CAIRVQGGTEAFF. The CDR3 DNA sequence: TGTGCCATCAGGGTACAGGGGGGTACTGAAGCTTTCTTT.

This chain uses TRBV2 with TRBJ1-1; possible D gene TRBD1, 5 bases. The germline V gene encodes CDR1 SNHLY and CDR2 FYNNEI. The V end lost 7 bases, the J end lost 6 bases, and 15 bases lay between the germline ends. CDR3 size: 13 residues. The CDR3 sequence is CASNRGLSAEAFF. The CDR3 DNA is TGTGCCAGCAATCGGGGCCTGAGCGCTGAAGCTTTCTTT.

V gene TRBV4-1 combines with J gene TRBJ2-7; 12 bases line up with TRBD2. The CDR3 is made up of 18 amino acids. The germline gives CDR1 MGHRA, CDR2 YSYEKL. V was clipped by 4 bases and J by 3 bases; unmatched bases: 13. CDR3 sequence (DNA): TGCGCCAGCAGCCCGATCCTAGCGGGGGGGCTCCCTTTCTACGAGCAGTACTTC. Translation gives CASSPILAGGLPFYEQYF.

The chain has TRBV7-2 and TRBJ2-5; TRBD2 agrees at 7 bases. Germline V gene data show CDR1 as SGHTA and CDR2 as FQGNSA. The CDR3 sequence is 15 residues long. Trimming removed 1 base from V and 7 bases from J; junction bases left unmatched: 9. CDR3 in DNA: TGTGCCAGCAGCTTAGAAACCGGCGGGGGAAGGACCCAGTACTTC. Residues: CASSLETGGGRTQYF.

CDR3 sequence reads: CASSYGGLSSGNTIYF. The CDR3 DNA is TGTGCCAGCAGTTACGGGGGGCTTAGCTCTGGAAACACCATATATTTT. V is TRBV6-5 and J is TRBJ1-3; D may be TRBD1 (6 bases). Germline V gene lookup returns CDR1 MNHEY and CDR2 SVGAGI. Trimming left V 2 bases short and J 0 bases short, with 11 bases between. The CDR3 totals 16 residues.

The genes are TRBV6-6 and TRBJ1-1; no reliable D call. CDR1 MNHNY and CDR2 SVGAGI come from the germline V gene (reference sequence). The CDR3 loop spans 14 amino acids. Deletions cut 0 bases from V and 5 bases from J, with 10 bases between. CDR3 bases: TGTGCCAGCAGTTACTCGTTCAGAGAAACTGAAGCTTTCTTT. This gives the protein CASSYSFRETEAFF.

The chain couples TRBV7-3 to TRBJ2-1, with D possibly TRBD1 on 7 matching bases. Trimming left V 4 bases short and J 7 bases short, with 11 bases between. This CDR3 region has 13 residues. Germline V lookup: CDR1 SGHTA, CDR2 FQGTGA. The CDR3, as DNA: TGTGCCAGCAGCTCCTCAGGGGGGAATGAGCAGTTCTTC. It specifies CASSSSGGNEQFF.

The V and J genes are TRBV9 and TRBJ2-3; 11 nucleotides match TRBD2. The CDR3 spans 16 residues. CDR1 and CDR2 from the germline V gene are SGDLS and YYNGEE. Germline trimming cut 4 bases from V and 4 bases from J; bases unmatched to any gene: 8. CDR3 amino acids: CASSRQTSGVSDTQYF. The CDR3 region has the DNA TGTGCCAGCAGCCGACAGACTAGCGGGGTTTCAGATACGCAGTATTTT.

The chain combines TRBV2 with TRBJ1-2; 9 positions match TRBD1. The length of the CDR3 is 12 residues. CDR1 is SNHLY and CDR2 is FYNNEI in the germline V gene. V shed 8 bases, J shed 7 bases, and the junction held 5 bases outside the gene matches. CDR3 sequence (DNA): TGTGCCAGCGCGGGACAGGGAGGTGGCTACACCTTC. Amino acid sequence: CASAGQGGGYTF.

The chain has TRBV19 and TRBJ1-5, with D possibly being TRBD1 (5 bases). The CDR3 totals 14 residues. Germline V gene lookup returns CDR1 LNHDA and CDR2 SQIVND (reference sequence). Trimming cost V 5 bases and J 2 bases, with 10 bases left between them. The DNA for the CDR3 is TGTGCCAGTAGTCCTCAGGGTGGCAATCAGCCCCAGCATTTT. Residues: CASSPQGGNQPQHF.

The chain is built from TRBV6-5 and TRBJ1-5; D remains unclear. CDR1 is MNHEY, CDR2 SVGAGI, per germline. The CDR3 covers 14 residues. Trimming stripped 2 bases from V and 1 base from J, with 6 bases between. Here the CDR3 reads CASSYQSSNQPQHF. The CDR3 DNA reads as TGTGCCAGCAGTTACCAATCGAGCAATCAGCCCCAGCATTTT.

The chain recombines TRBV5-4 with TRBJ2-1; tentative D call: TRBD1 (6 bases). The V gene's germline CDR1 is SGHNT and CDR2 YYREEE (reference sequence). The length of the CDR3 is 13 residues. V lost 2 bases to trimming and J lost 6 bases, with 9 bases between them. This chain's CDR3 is CASSFSRGNEQFF. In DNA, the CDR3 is TGTGCCAGCAGCTTCTCCAGGGGCAATGAGCAGTTCTTC.